The 19 T cell receptor beta chains below come from one sample, sequenced in a study of response to subunit inactivated influenza vaccine. Via MiXCR, TCRdb re-called the RT-PCR reads, giving one row per CDR3 protein. The sample yields 610,000 or so distinct CDR3 sequences, approximately 14% seen once. The sequenced sample was PBMCs from blood, obtained about 12 days after vaccination. These receptors originate from a man in his fifties or sixties who received an inactivated influenza vaccine.

The chain has TRBV3-1 and TRBJ2-1; 8 bases line up with TRBD2. This CDR3 spans 16 amino acids. Losses at the gene ends were 4 bases for V and 8 bases for J; bases not matched to a gene: 13. Per germline, CDR1 LGHDT and CDR2 YNNKEL (reference sequence). The CDR3 nucleotides are TGTGCCAGCAGCCCCAAGTGGGGACTAGGGGTGTATGAGCAGTTCTTC. Protein sequence: CASSPKWGLGVYEQFF.

There are a few counts of this clonotype. J is TRBJ2-1 and V is TRBV28; possibly TRBD2 for D (5 bases). The V end was cut by 6 bases, the J end by 3 bases, with 18 bases between. The germline CDR1 and CDR2 sequences are MDHEN and SYDVKM. This CDR3 comprises 16 residues. CDR3 sequence: CASSPLWSGDYNEQFF. CDR3 nucleotides: TGTGCCAGCAGCCCCCTCTGGAGCGGTGACTACAATGAGCAGTTCTTC. The whole variable domain, filled in from reference TRBV28 and TRBJ2-1, reads DVKVTQSSRYLVKRTGEKVFLECVQDMDHENMFWYRQDPGLGLRLIYFSYDVKMKEKGDIPEGYSVSREKKERFSLILESASTNQTSMYLCASSPLWSGDYNEQFFGPGTRLTVL.

The V call is TRBV6-2 or TRBV6-3, the J call TRBJ2-5; 10 nucleotides match TRBD1. V lost 2 bases, J lost 3 bases, and 6 bases stayed unmatched. Germline V CDR1 and CDR2: MNHEY, SVGEGT. This CDR3 contains 16 residues. CDR3 residues: CASSYGPGQGKETQYF. The CDR3 DNA sequence: TGTGCCAGCAGTTACGGCCCGGGACAGGGGAAAGAGACCCAGTACTTC.

This clonotype was detected many times. This sequence joins TRBV5-1 and TRBJ2-7; D is uncertain. The CDR3 consists of 13 residues. Trimming removed 0 bases from V and 3 bases from J, with 7 bases in between. Germline CDR1 is SGHRS and CDR2 is YFSETQ. The CDR3, as DNA: TGCGCCAGCAGCTTGGCTGGCAGCTACGAGCAGTACTTC. As protein: CASSLAGSYEQYF.

There are many counts of this clonotype. The chain couples TRBV6-2 or TRBV6-3 to TRBJ1-5; 7 bases match TRBD1. The CDR3 has 14 residues. CDR1 is MNHEY and CDR2 is SVGEGT in the germline V gene. The junction had 9 bases not matched to a gene; V was cut back by 6 bases and J by 7 bases. The CDR3 DNA is TGTGCCAGCAGGCAGACAGGGAATGGACAGCCCCAGCATTTT. As protein: CASRQTGNGQPQHF.

This clonotype appeared a few times. The rearrangement joins TRBV20-1 to TRBJ2-5; the D is unclear. The germline V and J ends were trimmed by 8 bases and 3 bases, with 16 bases remaining between them. Germline V gene sequence: CDR1 DFQATT, CDR2 SNEGSKA (reference sequence). This CDR3 region has 13 residues. The CDR3 DNA is TGCAGTCCTGGGTCGGCCAACAAAGAGACCCAGTACTTC. Amino acids: CSPGSANKETQYF.

The rearrangement links TRBV6-1 to TRBJ2-1, with 9 bases matching TRBD2. Germline CDR1 is MNHNS and CDR2 is SASEGT. The J segment lost 6 bases and the V segment lost 8 bases, leaving 8 bases of the junction unmatched. The CDR3 totals 14 residues. The CDR3 region has the DNA TGTGCCAGCTCCCTAGCGGGAAACGGCAATGAGCAGTTCTTC. This sequence encodes CASSLAGNGNEQFF.

This clonotype was found a few times. This chain joins TRBV6-5 and TRBJ1-6; D may be TRBD1 (6 bases). The CDR3 consists of 16 residues. Germline CDR1 and CDR2: MNHEY and SVGAGI. The V end lost 4 bases, the J end lost 9 bases, and 19 bases lay between the germline ends. The CDR3 protein is CASSSTYSTGSSPLHF. The DNA of the CDR3 is TGTGCCAGCAGTTCTACTTATTCGACAGGAAGTTCACCCCTCCACTTT.

The chain joins TRBV5-1 to TRBJ2-7; 7 nucleotides line up with TRBD1. Germline CDR1 and CDR2: SGHRS and YFSETQ. After removal of 5 bases from V and 5 bases from J, the junction contained 7 bases not matched to a gene. The CDR3 consists of 13 residues. The CDR3 protein is CASRRDRVDEQYF. The CDR3 coding sequence is TGCGCCAGCAGGAGAGACAGGGTCGACGAGCAGTACTTC.

This chain links TRBV19 with TRBJ2-5, with D maybe TRBD1 (6 bases). This CDR3 spans 14 amino acids. The germline gives CDR1 LNHDA, CDR2 SQIVND (reference sequence). The V gene lost 9 bases and the J gene lost 2 bases, with 16 bases spanning the gap. CDR3: CASSFLDRQETQYF. CDR3 DNA: TGTGCCAGCAGTTTCCTGGACAGACAAGAGACCCAGTACTTC.

The sample holds a few counts of this clonotype. J is TRBJ2-1 and V is TRBV5-6; D is unresolved. This CDR3 has 17 amino acids. Trimming stripped 2 bases from V and 3 bases from J, with 18 bases between. The germline gives CDR1 SGHDT, CDR2 YYEEEE. The CDR3 sequence is CASSFLTAKSNYNEQFF. The CDR3 nucleotides read TGTGCCAGCAGCTTTTTGACCGCGAAATCAAACTACAATGAGCAGTTCTTC.

There are a few counts of this clonotype. The chain is built from TRBV9 and TRBJ2-4; D may correspond to TRBD1 or TRBD2 (5 bases each). The CDR3 is 14 amino acids. Germline-derived CDR1 and CDR2 are SGDLS and YYNGEE. V was clipped by 0 bases and J by 2 bases, with 6 bases between them. The CDR3 region is CASSVGGTKNIQYF. CDR3 coding DNA: TGTGCCAGCAGCGTAGGGGGGACCAAAAACATTCAGTACTTC. Supplemented by reference TRBV9 and TRBJ2-4, the full variable domain reads DSGVTQTPKHLITATGQRVTLRCSPRSGDLSVYWYQQSLDQGLQFLIQYYNGEERAKGNILERFSAQQFPDLHSELNLSSLELGDSALYFCASSVGGTKNIQYFGAGTRLSVL.

The table lists this clonotype with many counts. The V and J genes are TRBV5-1 and TRBJ2-1; either TRBD1 or TRBD2 may supply D (6 bases each). The CDR3 has 13 amino acids. The germline CDR1 and CDR2 sequences are SGHRS and YFSETQ. Deletions cut 4 bases from V and 4 bases from J, with 9 bases between. The CDR3 sequence is CASSRGPYNEQFF. The CDR3 DNA follows: TGCGCCAGCAGCCGGGGGCCTTACAATGAGCAGTTCTTC.

The chain couples TRBV18 to TRBJ1-4; TRBD1 is a possible D gene (5 bases). Germline-derived CDR1 and CDR2 are KGHSH and LQKENI. This CDR3 comprises 14 residues. Between the trimmed V and J ends, which lost 3 bases and 4 bases, there was a span of 9 bases. The CDR3 sequence is CASSPQGINEKLFF. The CDR3 nucleotides are TGTGCCAGCTCACCGCAGGGAATTAATGAAAAACTGTTTTTT.

The CDR3 sequence is CASSLGRLAGRNEQFF. In DNA, the CDR3 is TGTGCCAGCAGCTTAGGTCGCCTAGCGGGAAGAAATGAGCAGTTCTTC. The gene calls are TRBV7-8 and TRBJ2-1; TRBD2 aligns across 9 bases. V shed 1 base and J 7 bases; nucleotides not matched to a gene: 8. The CDR3 totals 16 residues. Germline CDR1 is SGHVS and CDR2 is FQNEAQ.

This clonotype was seen more than once but under ten times. V gene TRBV20-1 combines with J gene TRBJ2-1; 12 nucleotides match TRBD2. This CDR3 has 15 residues. Germline-derived CDR1 and CDR2 are DFQATT and SNEGSKA (reference sequence). Trimming cost V 4 bases and J 7 bases; bases outside gene matches: 8. The CDR3 DNA is TGCAGTGCTACACCTAGCGGGAGGGCCGGAAATGAGCAGTTCTTC. Protein product: CSATPSGRAGNEQFF.

This clonotype was counted ten times or more. V usage is TRBV12-3 or TRBV12-4 and J usage is TRBJ1-4, with 8 bases fitting TRBD1. The CDR3 length is 14 residues. After removal of 6 bases from V and 8 bases from J, the junction contained 8 bases not matched to a gene. This chain's CDR3 is CASSLDRGREKLFF. The CDR3 coding sequence is TGTGCCAGCAGCCTTGACAGGGGAAGGGAAAAACTGTTTTTT.

The V gene is TRBV2, the J gene TRBJ1-1; the D gene is possibly TRBD1 (6 bases). The CDR3 runs 13 residues. Per the germline V gene, CDR1 is SNHLY and CDR2 is FYNNEI. V gave up 6 bases and J gave up 5 bases, with 13 bases separating them. CDR3 protein: CASSEYQGTEAFF. The CDR3 region has the DNA TGTGCCAGCAGCGAATATCAGGGGACTGAAGCTTTCTTT.

This clonotype has a handful of counts. The chain is built from TRBV7-2 and TRBJ2-3, with D perhaps TRBD2 (7 bases). The length of the CDR3 is 16 residues. Germline values: CDR1 SGHTA, CDR2 FQGNSA. With 5 bases removed from V and 2 bases from J, the gap between germline ends came to 17 bases. CDR3 in amino acids: CASSPGRTENTDTQYF. The DNA for the CDR3 is TGTGCCAGCAGCCCCGGGAGGACAGAGAACACAGATACGCAGTATTTT.